The next 26 T cell receptor beta chains were all read from a single sample in a study of blood T cell repertoires in COVID-19 (dated by TCRdb to 2018 to 2020). The library was built by means of the immunoSEQ multiplex PCR assay. TCRdb re-hosts the immuneACCESS table, in-frame sequences only. Its copies lack some clones; in the studies checked, an unresolved V gene accounts for under half of them, and the cause for the rest is not known. This sample gives around 150,000 clones in total; more than 75% of them show up just once. The top ten constitute about 5.6% of the sample. The sequenced material came from PBMCs or T cells enriched from blood (not recorded which). The receptors were gathered from a man aged 40-49 years who had recovered from COVID-19.

The gene calls are TRBV19 and TRBJ1-2; 7 positions agree with TRBD1. Trimming removed 3 bases from V and 3 bases from J; junction bases left unmatched: 7. The CDR3 extends over 15 amino acids. Germline V lookup: CDR1 LNHDA, CDR2 SQIVND (reference sequence). The CDR3 DNA reads as TGTGCCAGTAGTATGTCGACAGGGAATTACTATGGCTACACCTTC. It yields the protein CASSMSTGNYYGYTF.

The gene calls are TRBV6-1 and TRBJ1-2; possibly TRBD1 for D (6 bases). Germline V CDR1 and CDR2: MNHNS, SASEGT. The CDR3 runs 14 residues. V lost 2 bases, J lost 10 bases, and 17 bases lay in between. This CDR3 reads CASSEPQGLKAYTF. CDR3 in DNA: TGTGCCAGCAGTGAACCACAGGGATTAAAGGCCTACACCTTC.

This chain uses TRBV6-6 with TRBJ1-2; 9 bases agree with TRBD1. From germline, CDR1 is MNHNY and CDR2 SVGAGI (reference sequence). With V trimmed by 5 bases and J by 1 base, 17 bases remained unmatched. This CDR3 region has 19 residues. For the CDR3, the DNA is TGTGCCAGCAGTCCCAACCTTTATCCGGGACAGGGCGGTAACTATGGCTACACCTTC. Protein sequence: CASSPNLYPGQGGNYGYTF.

The chain recombines TRBV7-2 with TRBJ1-4; D is unresolved. The germline V gene encodes CDR1 SGHTA and CDR2 FQGNSA. Trimming shortened V by 5 bases and J by 0 bases, and 7 bases separated the two germline ends. CDR3 length equals 14 residues. CDR3 protein: CASSPVATNEKLFF. The CDR3 DNA reads as TGTGCCAGCAGCCCCGTTGCAACTAATGAAAAACTGTTTTTT.

Regarding this clone: The sample carries other DNA sequences with the same CDR3. This chain uses TRBV5-4 with TRBJ2-3; TRBD2 matches 8 bases. V lost 3 bases, J lost 0 bases, and 3 bases stayed unmatched. The CDR3 totals 15 residues. CDR1 is SGHNT, CDR2 YYREEE, per germline (reference sequence). CDR3 bases: TGTGCCAGCAGCTCGGGGGGGGCCAGCACAGATACGCAGTATTTT. Its protein product is CASSSGGASTDTQYF.

The J gene is TRBJ2-1, the V gene TRBV7-3; the match to TRBD2 covers 8 bases. There are 18 residues in the CDR3. V was clipped by 3 bases and J by 7 bases; unmatched bases: 17. Germline CDR1 reads SGHTA; CDR2 reads FQGTGA. The CDR3 nucleotides read TGTGCCAGCAGCTTCGAACCCTCCTGGAGCGGGGGTAAGAATGAGCAGTTCTTC. Residues: CASSFEPSWSGGKNEQFF.

This sequence joins TRBV7-3 and TRBJ2-1, with 10 positions matching TRBD1. The germline V gene encodes CDR1 SGHTA and CDR2 FQGTGA. The CDR3 runs to 15 residues. V lost 2 bases and J lost 8; bases outside the gene matches: 6. CDR3 bases: TGTGCCAGCAGCTTATCGGGACAGGGGTCCCATGAGCAGTTCTTC. Translating it yields CASSLSGQGSHEQFF.

V and J are TRBV5-1 and TRBJ1-2; D gene uncertain. This CDR3 has 15 amino acids. V was cut by 4 bases and J by 4 bases, with 17 bases left in between. CDR1 is SGHRS and CDR2 is YFSETQ in the germline V gene. This chain's CDR3 is CASSPSITVSYGYTF. CDR3 DNA sequence: TGCGCCAGCAGCCCAAGTATAACAGTGTCCTATGGCTACACCTTC. Drawing the rest from reference TRBV5-1 and TRBJ1-2, the complete variable domain is KAGVTQTPRYLIKTRGQQVTLSCSPISGHRSVSWYQQTPGQGLQFLFEYFSETQRNKGNFPGRFSGRQFSNSRSEMNVSTLELGDSALYLCASSPSITVSYGYTFGSGTRLTVV.

This chain uses TRBV5-6 with TRBJ2-1; 7 positions match TRBD2. Germline trimming cut 5 bases from V and 6 bases from J; bases unmatched to any gene: 2. Per germline, CDR1 SGHDT and CDR2 YYEEEE. The length of the CDR3 is 12 residues. CDR3 region: CASSREGNEQFF. The CDR3 nucleotides read TGTGCCAGCAGTAGGGAGGGCAATGAGCAGTTCTTC.

V and J are TRBV24-1 and TRBJ2-5; a weak D match, TRBD1 (5 bases). Germline V CDR1 and CDR2: KGHDR, SFDVKD. Trimming shortened V by 4 bases and J by 5 bases, and 10 bases separated the two germline ends. The CDR3 has 13 residues. CDR3 DNA: TGTGCCACCAGTGACCCAGGGCGTGAGACCCAGTACTTC. Its protein product is CATSDPGRETQYF.

The gene calls are TRBV11-3 and TRBJ2-3, with a weak D call TRBD2 (5 bases). Germline-derived CDR1 and CDR2 are SGHNT and YENEEA. Trimming removed 3 bases at V and 1 base at J, with 11 bases between. The CDR3 sequence is 15 residues long. The CDR3 sequence is CASSFSGSGTDTQYF. The CDR3 coding sequence is TGTGCCAGCAGCTTCAGCGGAAGCGGCACAGATACGCAGTATTTT.

The CDR3 nucleotides are TGCGCCAGCAGCTTGGATTGGGGACAGTCGCCCTTGGAGCAGTACTTC. Translating it yields CASSLDWGQSPLEQYF. V and J are TRBV5-1 and TRBJ2-7; 7 bases map to TRBD1. J was trimmed by 7 bases and V by 0 bases; bases with no gene match: 13. This CDR3 is 16 amino acids long. In germline, CDR1 is SGHRS, CDR2 YFSETQ. Variable domain in full (rest from reference TRBV5-1 and TRBJ2-7): KAGVTQTPRYLIKTRGQQVTLSCSPISGHRSVSWYQQTPGQGLQFLFEYFSETQRNKGNFPGRFSGRQFSNSRSEMNVSTLELGDSALYLCASSLDWGQSPLEQYFGPGTRLTVT.

This chain joins TRBV12-5 and TRBJ2-5; 9 positions match TRBD2. V gave up 6 bases and J gave up 5 bases; unmatched junction bases: 16. The length of the CDR3 is 17 residues. The V gene's germline CDR1 is LGHNT and CDR2 FRNRAP. CDR3 residues: CASGDDLWTSAPETQYF. The CDR3 nucleotides read TGTGCTAGTGGGGACGATCTCTGGACTAGCGCCCCGGAGACCCAGTACTTC. Full variable domain (rest looked up from reference TRBV12-5 and TRBJ2-5): DARVTQTPRHKVTEMGQEVTMRCQPILGHNTVFWYRQTMMQGLELLAYFRNRAPLDDSGMPKDRFSAEMPDATLATLKIQPSEPRDSAVYFCASGDDLWTSAPETQYFGPGTRLLVL.

The rearrangement uses TRBV7-9 and TRBJ1-3; D gene ambiguous. The CDR3 has 13 residues. Germline V gene sequence: CDR1 SEHNR, CDR2 FQNEAQ (reference sequence). Trimming shortened V by 3 bases and J by 4 bases, and 7 bases separated the two germline ends. The CDR3 region has the DNA TGTGCCAGCAGCTTGGGAGAAGGAAACACCATATATTTT. This sequence encodes CASSLGEGNTIYF.

The chain employs TRBV19 and TRBJ1-4; TRBD1 is a possible D gene (6 bases). CDR3 length: 14 amino acids. Trimming took 6 bases from V and 5 from J, leaving 13 bases between them. From germline, CDR1 is LNHDA and CDR2 SQIVND (reference sequence). As DNA, the CDR3 is TGTGCCAGTAGAAACAGGGAGGGGAATGAAAAACTGTTTTTT. This gives the protein CASRNREGNEKLFF.

This clone appeared a few times. V usage is TRBV19 and J usage is TRBJ2-7, with 11 bases aligning to TRBD2. This CDR3 is built from 14 residues. Germline-derived CDR1 and CDR2 are LNHDA and SQIVND (reference sequence). V gave up 4 bases and J gave up 3 bases; unmatched junction bases: 2. The DNA of the CDR3 is TGTGCCAGTAGTAGGACTAGCGGGTTCTACGAGCAGTACTTC. Residues: CASSRTSGFYEQYF. The whole variable domain, remainder taken from reference TRBV19 and TRBJ2-7, is DGGITQSPKYLFRKEGQNVTLSCEQNLNHDAMYWYRQDPGQGLRLIYYSQIVNDFQKGDIAEGYSVSREKKESFPLTVTSAQKNPTAFYLCASSRTSGFYEQYFGPGTRLTVT.

This chain uses TRBV15 with TRBJ2-1; D not resolved. The germline CDR1 and CDR2 sequences are LNHNV and YYDKDF (reference sequence). CDR3 size: 14 residues. With 0 bases removed from V and 10 bases from J, the gap between germline ends came to 13 bases. CDR3 in amino acids: CATSRDLGVYEQFF. CDR3 bases: TGTGCCACCAGCAGAGATCTAGGTGTTTACGAGCAGTTCTTC.

The chain is built from TRBV29-1 and TRBJ2-1; TRBD2 matches 11 bases. The CDR3 consists of 14 residues. Germline trimming cut 4 bases from V and 7 bases from J; bases unmatched to any gene: 6. Germline CDR1 and CDR2: SQVTM and ANQGSEA. CDR3 DNA: TGCAGCGTTGCCGCTAGCGGGGGGCTTAATGAGCAGTTCTTC. This sequence encodes CSVAASGGLNEQFF.

V gene TRBV7-9 combines with J gene TRBJ2-3; D unclear. This CDR3 region has 14 residues. The germline V gene encodes CDR1 SEHNR and CDR2 FQNEAQ (reference sequence). V gave up 5 bases and J gave up 7 bases, with 16 bases separating them. The CDR3 loop is CASSSPLLVHTQYF. CDR3 DNA sequence: TGTGCCAGCAGCAGCCCGCTCCTGGTACATACGCAGTATTTT.

A note on this clone: Other DNA sequences in the same sample also yield this CDR3. This chain joins TRBV9 and TRBJ2-3; a weak D match, TRBD2 (7 bases). The CDR3 loop spans 16 amino acids. Trimming stripped 0 bases from V and 3 bases from J, with 14 bases between. Germline V lookup: CDR1 SGDLS, CDR2 YYNGEE. The CDR3: CASSVEVGGRTDTQYF. The CDR3 DNA sequence: TGTGCCAGCAGCGTAGAGGTGGGGGGGCGTACAGATACGCAGTATTTT.

The J gene is TRBJ1-3, the V gene TRBV7-8, with D perhaps matching TRBD1 (5 bases). The CDR3 has 16 amino acids. The germline V gene encodes CDR1 SGHVS and CDR2 FQNEAQ. Trimming removed 2 bases from V and 2 bases from J, with 13 bases in between. This CDR3 reads CASSLIGGMAGNTIYF. The DNA of the CDR3 is TGTGCCAGCAGCTTAATCGGGGGTATGGCTGGAAACACCATATATTTT.

The rearrangement joins TRBV15 to TRBJ2-1; the D gene is possibly TRBD2 (6 bases). Trimming pared 1 base from V and 0 bases from J, leaving 7 bases between. The CDR3 has 15 amino acids. Germline V lookup: CDR1 LNHNV, CDR2 YYDKDF (reference sequence). The CDR3 DNA reads as TGTGCCACCAGCAGAGGGCGGGGCTCCTACAATGAGCAGTTCTTC. Translation gives CATSRGRGSYNEQFF.

The chain uses TRBV5-5 and TRBJ2-3, with 8 bases lining up with TRBD2. Per germline, CDR1 SGHKS and CDR2 YYEKEE (reference sequence). CDR3 size: 17 residues. J gave up 2 bases and V 4 bases, and 12 bases lay outside the gene matches. CDR3 bases: TGTGCCAGCAGCCCACAGGTAGCGGGGTCCTTCACAGATACGCAGTATTTT. Amino acids: CASSPQVAGSFTDTQYF.

The rearrangement joins TRBV6-2 or TRBV6-3 to TRBJ1-4; D is undetermined. This CDR3 region has 14 residues. V was clipped by 2 bases and J by 6 bases, with 10 bases between them. Germline CDR1 is MNHEY and CDR2 is SVGEGT. CDR3 sequence (DNA): TGTGCCAGCAGTTACCCGCCGGAGGATGAAAAACTGTTTTTT. The encoded protein is CASSYPPEDEKLFF.

The gene calls are TRBV27 and TRBJ2-2, with 10 positions matching TRBD1. CDR3 length equals 16 residues. V dropped 5 bases and J dropped 5; count of bases not matched to a gene: 8. CDR1 and CDR2 from the germline V gene are MNHEY and SMNVEV (reference sequence). The CDR3 nucleotides read TGTGCCAGCAGTCCCTTACGGGGACAGGGGACCGGGGAGCTGTTTTTT. This translates into CASSPLRGQGTGELFF.

The V call is TRBV5-5, the J call TRBJ2-1; TRBD2 aligns across 9 bases. J was trimmed by 7 bases and V by 1 base; bases with no gene match: 9. The CDR3 is made up of 16 amino acids. The V gene's germline CDR1 is SGHKS and CDR2 YYEKEE (reference sequence). CDR3 sequence: CASSLSRLAGRNEQFF. Written as DNA, the CDR3 is TGTGCCAGCAGCTTGTCCCGGCTAGCGGGGAGAAATGAGCAGTTCTTC. Full variable domain (outside the CDR3, taken from reference TRBV5-5 and TRBJ2-1): DAGVTQSPTHLIKTRGQQVTLRCSPISGHKSVSWYQQVLGQGPQFIFQYYEKEERGRGNFPDRFSARQFPNYSSELNVNALLLGDSALYLCASSLSRLAGRNEQFFGPGTRLTVL.